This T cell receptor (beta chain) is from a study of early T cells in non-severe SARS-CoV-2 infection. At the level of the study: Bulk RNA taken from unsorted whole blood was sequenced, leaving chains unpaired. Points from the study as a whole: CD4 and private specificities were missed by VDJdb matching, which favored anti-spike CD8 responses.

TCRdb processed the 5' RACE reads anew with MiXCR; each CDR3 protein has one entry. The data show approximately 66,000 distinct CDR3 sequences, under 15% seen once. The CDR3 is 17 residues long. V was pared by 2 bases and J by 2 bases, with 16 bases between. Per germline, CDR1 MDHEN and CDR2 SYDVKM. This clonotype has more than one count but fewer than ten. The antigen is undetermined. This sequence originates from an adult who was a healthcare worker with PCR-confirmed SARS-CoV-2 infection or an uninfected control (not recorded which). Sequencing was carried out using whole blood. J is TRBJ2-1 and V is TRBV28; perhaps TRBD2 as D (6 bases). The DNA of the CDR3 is TGTGCCAGCAGTTTAGGAATCGGCGGGGTAACCTACAATGAGCAGTTCTTC. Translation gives CASSLGIGGVTYNEQFF.